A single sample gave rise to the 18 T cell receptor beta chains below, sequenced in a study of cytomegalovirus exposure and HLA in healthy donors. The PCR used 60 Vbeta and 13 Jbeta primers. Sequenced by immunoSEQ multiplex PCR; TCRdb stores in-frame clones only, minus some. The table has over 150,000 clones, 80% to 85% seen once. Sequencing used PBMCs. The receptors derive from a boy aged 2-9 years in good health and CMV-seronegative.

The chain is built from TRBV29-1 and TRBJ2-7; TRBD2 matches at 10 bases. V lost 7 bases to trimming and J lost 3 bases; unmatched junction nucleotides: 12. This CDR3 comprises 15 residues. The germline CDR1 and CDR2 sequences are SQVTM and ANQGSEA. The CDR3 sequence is CSALGGLAGDYEQYF. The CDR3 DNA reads TGCAGCGCCCTCGGCGGTCTAGCGGGGGACTACGAGCAGTACTTC.

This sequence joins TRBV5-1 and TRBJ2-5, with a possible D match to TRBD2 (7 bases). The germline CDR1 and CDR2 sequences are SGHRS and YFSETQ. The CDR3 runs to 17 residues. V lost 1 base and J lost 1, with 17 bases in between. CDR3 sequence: CASSLWSGASGQETQYF. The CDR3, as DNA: TGCGCCAGCAGCTTGTGGTCAGGGGCTAGCGGCCAAGAGACCCAGTACTTC. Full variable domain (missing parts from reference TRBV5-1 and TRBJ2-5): KAGVTQTPRYLIKTRGQQVTLSCSPISGHRSVSWYQQTPGQGLQFLFEYFSETQRNKGNFPGRFSGRQFSNSRSEMNVSTLELGDSALYLCASSLWSGASGQETQYFGPGTRLLVL.

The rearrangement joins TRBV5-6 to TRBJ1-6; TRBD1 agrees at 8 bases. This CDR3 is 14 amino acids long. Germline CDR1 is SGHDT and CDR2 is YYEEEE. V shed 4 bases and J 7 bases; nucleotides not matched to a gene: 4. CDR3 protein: CASSPGQGNSPLHF. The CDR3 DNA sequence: TGTGCCAGCAGCCCCGGACAGGGCAATTCACCCCTCCACTTT.

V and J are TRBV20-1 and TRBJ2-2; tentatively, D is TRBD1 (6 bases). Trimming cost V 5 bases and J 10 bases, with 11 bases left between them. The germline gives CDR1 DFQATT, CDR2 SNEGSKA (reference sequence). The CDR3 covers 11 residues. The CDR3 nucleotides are TGCAGTGCTCGGACAGAAGAGGAGCTGTTTTTT. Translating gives CSARTEEELFF.

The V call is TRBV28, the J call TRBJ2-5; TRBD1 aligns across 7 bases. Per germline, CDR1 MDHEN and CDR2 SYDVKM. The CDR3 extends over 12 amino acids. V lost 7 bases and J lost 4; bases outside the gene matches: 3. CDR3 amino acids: CASMTGIETQYF. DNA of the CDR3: TGTGCCAGCATGACAGGGATAGAGACCCAGTACTTC.

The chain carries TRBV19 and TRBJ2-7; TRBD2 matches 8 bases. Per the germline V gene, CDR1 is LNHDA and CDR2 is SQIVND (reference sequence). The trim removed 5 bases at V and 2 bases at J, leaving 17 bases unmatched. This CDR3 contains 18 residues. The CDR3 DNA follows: TGTGCCAGTAGTCCTCAGGGGAACGGAGCGGGAGCGGCCTACGAGCAGTACTTC. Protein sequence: CASSPQGNGAGAAYEQYF. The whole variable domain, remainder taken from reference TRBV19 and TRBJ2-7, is DGGITQSPKYLFRKEGQNVTLSCEQNLNHDAMYWYRQDPGQGLRLIYYSQIVNDFQKGDIAEGYSVSREKKESFPLTVTSAQKNPTAFYLCASSPQGNGAGAAYEQYFGPGTRLTVT.

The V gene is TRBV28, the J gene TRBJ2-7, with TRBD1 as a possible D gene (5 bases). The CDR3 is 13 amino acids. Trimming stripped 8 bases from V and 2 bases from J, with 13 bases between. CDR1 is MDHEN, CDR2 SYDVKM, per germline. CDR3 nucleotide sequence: TGTGCCAGCGGGGCAGGGTCGACCTACGAGCAGTACTTC. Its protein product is CASGAGSTYEQYF.

Written as DNA, the CDR3 is TGTGCCAGCTCACCACCTGGACTAGCGGGAGGGGATTGGGAGACCCAGTACTTC. This gives the protein CASSPPGLAGGDWETQYF. V and J are TRBV18 and TRBJ2-5; 15 bases are shared with TRBD2. Germline V lookup: CDR1 KGHSH, CDR2 LQKENI. Trimming at V came to 0 bases and at J to 5 bases, leaving 7 bases not matched to a gene. CDR3 size: 18 residues.

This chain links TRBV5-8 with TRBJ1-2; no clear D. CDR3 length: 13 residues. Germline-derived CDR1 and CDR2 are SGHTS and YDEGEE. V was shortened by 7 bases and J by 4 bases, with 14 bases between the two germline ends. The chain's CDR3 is CASGQTRFYGYTF. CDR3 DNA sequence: TGTGCCAGCGGCCAGACACGATTCTATGGCTACACCTTC.

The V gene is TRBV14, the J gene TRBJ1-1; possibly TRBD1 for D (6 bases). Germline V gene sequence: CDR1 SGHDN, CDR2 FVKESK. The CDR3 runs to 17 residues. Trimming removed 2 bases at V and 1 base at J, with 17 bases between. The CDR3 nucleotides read TGTGCCAGCAGCCAACCCGTTGGGGGCTGGCGGAACACTGAAGCTTTCTTT. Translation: CASSQPVGGWRNTEAFF.

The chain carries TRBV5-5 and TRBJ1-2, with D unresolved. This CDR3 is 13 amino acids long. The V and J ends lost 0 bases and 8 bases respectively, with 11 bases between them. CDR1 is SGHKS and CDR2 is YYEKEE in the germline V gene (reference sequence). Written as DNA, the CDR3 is TGTGCCAGCAGCTTGGCTAGTTTTGGGGGCTACACCTTC. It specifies CASSLASFGGYTF.

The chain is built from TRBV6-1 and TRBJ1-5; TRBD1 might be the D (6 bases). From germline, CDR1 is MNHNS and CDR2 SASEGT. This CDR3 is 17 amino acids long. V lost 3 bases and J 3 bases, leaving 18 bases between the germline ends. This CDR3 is CASSDWERGADNQPQHF. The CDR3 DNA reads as TGTGCCAGCAGTGATTGGGAACGGGGGGCTGACAATCAGCCCCAGCATTTT.

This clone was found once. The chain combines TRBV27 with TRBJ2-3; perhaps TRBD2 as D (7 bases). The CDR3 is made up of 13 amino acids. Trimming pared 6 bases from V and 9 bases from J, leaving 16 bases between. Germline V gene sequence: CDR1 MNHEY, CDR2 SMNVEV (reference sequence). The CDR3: CASSWGGPSTQYF. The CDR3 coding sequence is TGTGCCAGCAGCTGGGGGGGGCCAAGCACGCAGTATTTT.

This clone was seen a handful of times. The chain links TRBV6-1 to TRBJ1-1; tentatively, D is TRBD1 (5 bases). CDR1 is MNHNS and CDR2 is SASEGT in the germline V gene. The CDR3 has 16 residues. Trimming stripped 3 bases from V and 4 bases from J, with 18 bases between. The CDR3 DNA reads TGTGCCAGCAGTGAGGAGGGACCCAGGGTGGCCACTGAAGCTTTCTTT. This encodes CASSEEGPRVATEAFF.

CDR3 nucleotides: TGCGCCAGCAAACCCGACTGGGGCACAGATACGCAGTATTTT. It codes for CASKPDWGTDTQYF. This chain joins TRBV5-1 and TRBJ2-3; D gene ambiguous. Germline V gene sequence: CDR1 SGHRS, CDR2 YFSETQ. V lost 6 bases and J 1 base, leaving 12 bases between the germline ends. The CDR3 is 14 amino acids.

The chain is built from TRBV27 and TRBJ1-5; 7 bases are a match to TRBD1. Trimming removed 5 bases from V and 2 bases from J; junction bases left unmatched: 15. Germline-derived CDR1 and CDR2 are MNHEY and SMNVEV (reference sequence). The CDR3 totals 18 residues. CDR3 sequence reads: CASSPRTGDRICNQPQHF. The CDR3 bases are TGTGCCAGCAGTCCCAGGACAGGCGACAGAATATGCAATCAGCCCCAGCATTTT.

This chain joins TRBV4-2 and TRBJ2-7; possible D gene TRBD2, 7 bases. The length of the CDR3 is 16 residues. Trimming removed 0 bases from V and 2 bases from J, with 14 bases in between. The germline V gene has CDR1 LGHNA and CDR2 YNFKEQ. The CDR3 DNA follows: TGTGCCAGCAGCCAAGATGGCGGGGGCACGACCTACGAGCAGTACTTC. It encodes CASSQDGGGTTYEQYF.

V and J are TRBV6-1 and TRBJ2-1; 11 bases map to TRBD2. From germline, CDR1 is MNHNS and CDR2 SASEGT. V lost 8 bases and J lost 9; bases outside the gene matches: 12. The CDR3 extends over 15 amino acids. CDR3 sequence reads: CASVNLAGGVGEQFF. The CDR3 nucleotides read TGTGCCAGCGTCAACCTAGCGGGAGGTGTAGGTGAGCAGTTCTTC.